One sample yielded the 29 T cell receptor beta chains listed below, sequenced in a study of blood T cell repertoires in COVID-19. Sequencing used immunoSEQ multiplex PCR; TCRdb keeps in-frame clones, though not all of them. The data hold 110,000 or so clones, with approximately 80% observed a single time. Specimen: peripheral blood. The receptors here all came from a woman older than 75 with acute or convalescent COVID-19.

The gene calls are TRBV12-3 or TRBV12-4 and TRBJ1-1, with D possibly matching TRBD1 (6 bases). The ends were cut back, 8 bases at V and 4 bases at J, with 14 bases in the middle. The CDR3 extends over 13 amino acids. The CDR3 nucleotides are TGTGCCAGCCGGATGACAGGCCTCACTGAAGCTTTCTTT. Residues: CASRMTGLTEAFF.

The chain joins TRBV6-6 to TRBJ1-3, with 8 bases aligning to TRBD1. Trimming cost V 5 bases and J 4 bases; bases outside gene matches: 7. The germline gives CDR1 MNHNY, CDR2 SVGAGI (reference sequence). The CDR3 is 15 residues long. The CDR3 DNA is TGTGCCAGCAGTACCCGGACAGGGATGGGAAACACCATATATTTT. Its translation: CASSTRTGMGNTIYF.

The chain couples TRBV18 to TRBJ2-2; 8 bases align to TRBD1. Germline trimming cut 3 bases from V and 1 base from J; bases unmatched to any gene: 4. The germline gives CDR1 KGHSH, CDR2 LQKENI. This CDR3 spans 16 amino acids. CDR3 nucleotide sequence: TGTGCCAGCTCACCCTGGACAGGGCAGAACACCGGGGAGCTGTTTTTT. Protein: CASSPWTGQNTGELFF.

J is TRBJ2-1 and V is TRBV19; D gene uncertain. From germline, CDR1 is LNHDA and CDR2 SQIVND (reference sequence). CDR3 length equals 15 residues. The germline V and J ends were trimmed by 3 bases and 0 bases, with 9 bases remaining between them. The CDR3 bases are TGTGCCAGTAGTATGGGTGCGGCCTCCTACAATGAGCAGTTCTTC. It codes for CASSMGAASYNEQFF.

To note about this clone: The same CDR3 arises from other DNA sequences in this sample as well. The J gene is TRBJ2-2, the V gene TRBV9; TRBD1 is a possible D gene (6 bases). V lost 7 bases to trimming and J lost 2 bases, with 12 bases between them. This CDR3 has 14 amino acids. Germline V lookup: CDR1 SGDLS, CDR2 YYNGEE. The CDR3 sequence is CASRGQTNTGELFF. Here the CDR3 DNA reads TGTGCCAGCCGCGGACAGACAAACACCGGGGAGCTGTTTTTT. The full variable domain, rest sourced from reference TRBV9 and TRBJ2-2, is DSGVTQTPKHLITATGQRVTLRCSPRSGDLSVYWYQQSLDQGLQFLIQYYNGEERAKGNILERFSAQQFPDLHSELNLSSLELGDSALYFCASRGQTNTGELFFGEGSRLTVL.

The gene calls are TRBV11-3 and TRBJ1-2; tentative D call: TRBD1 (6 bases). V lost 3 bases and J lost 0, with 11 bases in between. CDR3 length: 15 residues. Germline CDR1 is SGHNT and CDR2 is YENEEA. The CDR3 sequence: CASSFDGQSNYGYTF. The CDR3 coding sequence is TGTGCCAGCAGCTTTGACGGACAGTCTAACTATGGCTACACCTTC. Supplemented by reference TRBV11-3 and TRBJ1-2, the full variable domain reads EAGVVQSPRYKIIEKKQPVAFWCNPISGHNTLYWYLQNLGQGPELLIRYENEEAVDDSQLPKDRFSAERLKGVDSTLKIQPAELGDSAVYLCASSFDGQSNYGYTFGSGTRLTVV.

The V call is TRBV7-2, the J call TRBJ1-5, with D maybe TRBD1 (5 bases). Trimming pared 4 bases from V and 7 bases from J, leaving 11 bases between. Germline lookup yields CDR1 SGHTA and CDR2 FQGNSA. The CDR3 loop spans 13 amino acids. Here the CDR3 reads CASSWGGNQPQHF. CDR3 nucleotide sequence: TGTGCCAGCAGCTGGGGGGGTAACCAGCCCCAGCATTTT.

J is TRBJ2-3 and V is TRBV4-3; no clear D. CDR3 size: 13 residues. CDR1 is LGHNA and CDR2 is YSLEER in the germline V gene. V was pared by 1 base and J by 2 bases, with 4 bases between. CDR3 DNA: TGCGCCAGCAGCCAAGCCGTCACAGATACGCAGTATTTT. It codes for CASSQAVTDTQYF.

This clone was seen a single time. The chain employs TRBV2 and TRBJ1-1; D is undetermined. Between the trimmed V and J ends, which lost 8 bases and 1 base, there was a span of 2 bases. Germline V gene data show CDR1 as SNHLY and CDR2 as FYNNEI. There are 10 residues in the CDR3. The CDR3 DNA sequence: TGTGCCAGCCAGAACACTGAAGCTTTCTTT. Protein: CASQNTEAFF.

CDR3 in DNA: TGCGCCAGCAGTCCGGGACTGGGGCGAAGCCCCTACAATGAGCAGTTCTTC. It specifies CASSPGLGRSPYNEQFF. The chain has TRBV10-1 and TRBJ2-1; D is perhaps TRBD2 (6 bases). V was shortened by 5 bases and J by 2 bases, with 19 bases between the two germline ends. This CDR3 region has 17 residues. Germline V gives CDR1 WNHNN, CDR2 SYGVQD (reference sequence).

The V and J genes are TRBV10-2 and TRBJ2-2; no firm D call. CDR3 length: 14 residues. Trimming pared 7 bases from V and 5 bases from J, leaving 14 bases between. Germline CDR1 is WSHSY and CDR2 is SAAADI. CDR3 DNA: TGCGCCAGCATGAGTGCACTAAAGACCGGGGAGCTGTTTTTT. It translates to CASMSALKTGELFF.

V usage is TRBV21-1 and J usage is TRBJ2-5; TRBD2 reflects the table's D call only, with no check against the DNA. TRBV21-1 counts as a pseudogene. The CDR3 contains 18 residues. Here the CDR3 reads CASAARPGLARLQETQYF. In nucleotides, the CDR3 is TGTGCCAGCGCCGCAAGACCGGGACTAGCGAGGTTACAAGAGACCCAGTACTTC.

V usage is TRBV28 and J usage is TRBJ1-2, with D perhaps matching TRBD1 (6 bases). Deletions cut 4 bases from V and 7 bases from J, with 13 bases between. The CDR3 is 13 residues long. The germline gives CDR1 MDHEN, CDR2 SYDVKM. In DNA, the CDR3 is TGTGCCAGCAGTTCCCCTGGGGACACTGGCTACACCTTC. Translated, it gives CASSSPGDTGYTF.

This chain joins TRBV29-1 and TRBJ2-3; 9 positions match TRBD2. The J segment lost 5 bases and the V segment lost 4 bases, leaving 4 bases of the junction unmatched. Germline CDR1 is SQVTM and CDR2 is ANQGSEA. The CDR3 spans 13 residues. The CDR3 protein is CSVGSSGRDTQYF. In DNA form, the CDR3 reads TGCAGCGTTGGGAGTAGCGGGAGAGATACGCAGTATTTT.

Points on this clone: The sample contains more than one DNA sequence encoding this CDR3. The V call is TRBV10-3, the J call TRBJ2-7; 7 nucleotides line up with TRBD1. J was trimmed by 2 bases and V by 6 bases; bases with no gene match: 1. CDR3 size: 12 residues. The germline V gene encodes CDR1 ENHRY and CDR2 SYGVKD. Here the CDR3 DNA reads TGTGCCATCAGCGGGACAGCCTACGAGCAGTACTTC. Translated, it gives CAISGTAYEQYF.

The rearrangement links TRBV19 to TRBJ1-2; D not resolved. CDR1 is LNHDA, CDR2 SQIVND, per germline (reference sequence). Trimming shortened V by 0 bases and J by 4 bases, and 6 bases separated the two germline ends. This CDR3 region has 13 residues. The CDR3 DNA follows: TGTGCCAGTAGTATAGAGACATTCTATGGCTACACCTTC. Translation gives CASSIETFYGYTF.

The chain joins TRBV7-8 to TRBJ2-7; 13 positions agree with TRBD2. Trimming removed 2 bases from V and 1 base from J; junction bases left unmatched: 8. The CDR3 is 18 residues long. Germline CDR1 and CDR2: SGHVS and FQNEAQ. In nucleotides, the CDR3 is TGTGCCAGCAGCTTAAGCCCCACTAGCGGGAGGGATTCCTACGAGCAGTACGTC. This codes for CASSLSPTSGRDSYEQYV.

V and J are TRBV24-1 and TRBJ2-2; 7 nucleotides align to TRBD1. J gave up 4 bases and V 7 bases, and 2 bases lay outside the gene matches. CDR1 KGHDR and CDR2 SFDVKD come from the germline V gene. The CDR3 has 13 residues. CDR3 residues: CATRGTATGELFF. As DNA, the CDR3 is TGTGCCACCAGAGGGACAGCCACCGGGGAGCTGTTTTTT.

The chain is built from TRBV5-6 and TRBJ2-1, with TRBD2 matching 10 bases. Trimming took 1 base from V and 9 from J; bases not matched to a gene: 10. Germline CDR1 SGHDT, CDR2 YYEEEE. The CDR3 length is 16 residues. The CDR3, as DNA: TGTGCCAGCAGCTTGAGGGGTACTAGCGGGATCCCTGAGCAGTTCTTC. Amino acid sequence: CASSLRGTSGIPEQFF.

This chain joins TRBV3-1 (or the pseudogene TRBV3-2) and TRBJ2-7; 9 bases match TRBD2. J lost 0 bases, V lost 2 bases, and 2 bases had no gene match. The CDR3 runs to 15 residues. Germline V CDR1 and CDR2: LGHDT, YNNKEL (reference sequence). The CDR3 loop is CASSQTSGFSYEQYF. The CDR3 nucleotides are TGTGCCAGCAGCCAAACTAGCGGGTTCTCCTACGAGCAGTACTTC.

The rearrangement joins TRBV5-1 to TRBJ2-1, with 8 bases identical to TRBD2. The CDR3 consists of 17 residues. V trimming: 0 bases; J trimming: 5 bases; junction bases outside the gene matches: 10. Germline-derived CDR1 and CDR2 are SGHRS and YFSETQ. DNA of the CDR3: TGCGCCAGCAGCTTGGACCCAATGGCAGCGGGAGACAATGAGCAGTTCTTC. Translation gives CASSLDPMAAGDNEQFF.

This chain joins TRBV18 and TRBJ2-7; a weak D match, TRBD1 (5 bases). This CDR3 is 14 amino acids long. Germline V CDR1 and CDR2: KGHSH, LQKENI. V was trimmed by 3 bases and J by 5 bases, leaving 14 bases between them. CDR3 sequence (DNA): TGTGCCAGCTCACCGACAGCCCTACGTGACGAGCAGTACTTC. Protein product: CASSPTALRDEQYF.

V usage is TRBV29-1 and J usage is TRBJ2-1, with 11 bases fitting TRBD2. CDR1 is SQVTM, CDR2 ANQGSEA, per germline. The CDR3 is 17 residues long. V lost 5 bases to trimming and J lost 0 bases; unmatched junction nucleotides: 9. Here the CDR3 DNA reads TGCAGCGTTTCGGGACTAGCGGAAACTTCCTCCTACAATGAGCAGTTCTTC. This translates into CSVSGLAETSSYNEQFF.

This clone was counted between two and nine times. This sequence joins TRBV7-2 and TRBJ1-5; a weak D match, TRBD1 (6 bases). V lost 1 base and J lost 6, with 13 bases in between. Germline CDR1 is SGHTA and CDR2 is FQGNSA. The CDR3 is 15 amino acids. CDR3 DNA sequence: TGTGCCAGCAGCTTAGACAGGGCCGTAGGTCAGCCCCAGCATTTT. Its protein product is CASSLDRAVGQPQHF.

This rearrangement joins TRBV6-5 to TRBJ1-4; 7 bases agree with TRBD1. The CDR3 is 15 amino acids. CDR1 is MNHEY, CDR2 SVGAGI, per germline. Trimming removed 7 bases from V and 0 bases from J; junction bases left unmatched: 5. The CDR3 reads CASNPGQSTNEKLFF. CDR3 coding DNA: TGTGCCAGCAACCCGGGACAGTCAACTAATGAAAAACTGTTTTTT.

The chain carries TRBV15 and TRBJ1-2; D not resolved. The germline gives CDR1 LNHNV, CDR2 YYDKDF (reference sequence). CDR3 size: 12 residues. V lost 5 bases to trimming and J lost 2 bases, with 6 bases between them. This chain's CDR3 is CATSPGNYGYTF. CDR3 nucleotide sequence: TGTGCCACCAGCCCAGGCAACTATGGCTACACCTTC.

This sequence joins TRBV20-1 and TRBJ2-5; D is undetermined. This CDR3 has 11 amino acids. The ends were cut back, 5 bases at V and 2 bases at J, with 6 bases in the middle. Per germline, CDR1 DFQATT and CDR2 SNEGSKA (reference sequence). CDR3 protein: CSAQFQETQYF. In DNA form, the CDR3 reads TGCAGTGCTCAGTTTCAAGAGACCCAGTACTTC.

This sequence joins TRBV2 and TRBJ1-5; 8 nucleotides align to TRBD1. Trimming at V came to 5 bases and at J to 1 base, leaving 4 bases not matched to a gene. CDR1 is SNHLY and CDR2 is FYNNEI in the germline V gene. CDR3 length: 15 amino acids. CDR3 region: CASSQGQGSNQPQHF. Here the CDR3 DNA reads TGTGCCAGCAGTCAAGGACAGGGAAGCAATCAGCCCCAGCATTTT.

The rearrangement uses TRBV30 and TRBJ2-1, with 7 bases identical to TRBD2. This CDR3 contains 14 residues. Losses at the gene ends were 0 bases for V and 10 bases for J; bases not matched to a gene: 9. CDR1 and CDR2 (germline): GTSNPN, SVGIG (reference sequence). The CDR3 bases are TGTGCCTGGAGTGTTGGGGCCCTTAGCGGGGAGCAGTTCTTC. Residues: CAWSVGALSGEQFF.